This T cell receptor (beta chain) comes out of a study of blood T cells in healthy people across ages. The study, taken as a whole, reports: It was the long-lived donors that had more naive CD4+ cells and higher diversity than aged donors.

Only a few counts were recorded for this clonotype. The antigen remains undetermined. PCR was performed a second time for 7 to 11 cycles using a sample-barcoded 5' primer and a J-beta primer mix. Researchers report that a template-switch adaptor with 12 random nucleotides tagged each cDNA molecule. Via MiXCR, TCRdb re-called the 5' RACE reads, giving one row per CDR3 protein. Of 800,000 to 950,000 distinct CDR3 sequences listed, around 49% were seen once; the top ten hold 13%. The receptor was derived from a man aged 25 to 40 in good health. Sequenced: blood.

CDR3 residues: CASGVGANYGYTF. The CDR3 nucleotides read TGTGCCAGCGGGGTAGGGGCTAACTATGGCTACACCTTC. The chain has TRBV12-3 or TRBV12-4 and TRBJ1-2, with D tentatively TRBD1 (5 bases). Deletions cut 8 bases from V and 0 bases from J, with 10 bases between. This CDR3 region has 13 residues.